A single sample gave rise to the 18 T cell receptor beta chains below, sequenced in a study of CD8 T cells in ankylosing spondylitis. TCRdb processed the 5' RACE reads anew with MiXCR; each CDR3 protein has one entry. The table records under 170,000 distinct CDR3 sequences, about 42% of them present only once. Specimen: synovial fluid, either unsorted or a sorted T cell fraction (not recorded which). The receptors shown here come from a male donor with ankylosing spondylitis.

This clonotype has only a few counts. The gene calls are TRBV4-1 and TRBJ2-7; D is perhaps TRBD2 (6 bases). V was trimmed by 0 bases and J by 0 bases, leaving 9 bases between them. Germline values: CDR1 MGHRA, CDR2 YSYEKL. The CDR3 has 15 amino acids. Here the CDR3 DNA reads TGCGCCAGCAGCCAAGAACGGGGGAGCTCCTACGAGCAGTACTTC. Its translation: CASSQERGSSYEQYF.

This clonotype has just a few counts. The chain has TRBV10-3 and TRBJ2-6, with no clear D. The CDR3 has 13 amino acids. Trimming left V 6 bases short and J 0 bases short, with 3 bases between. Germline V lookup: CDR1 ENHRY, CDR2 SYGVKD. The CDR3: CAIRSSGANVLTF. For the CDR3, the DNA is TGTGCCATCAGGAGCTCTGGGGCCAACGTCCTGACTTTC.

The chain is built from TRBV29-1 and TRBJ2-1; TRBD1 matches at 9 bases. Germline values: CDR1 SQVTM, CDR2 ANQGSEA. The CDR3 is made up of 16 amino acids. J was trimmed by 2 bases and V by 7 bases; bases with no gene match: 12. The CDR3 region has the DNA TGCAGCGCCGAACCCCCGGGACAGGGTCCCTACAATGAGCAGTTCTTC. Encoded protein: CSAEPPGQGPYNEQFF.

This clonotype was counted only a few times. The CDR3: CASSLQAALTDTQYF. As DNA, the CDR3 is TGTGCCAGCAGCCTGCAAGCGGCCCTCACAGATACGCAGTATTTT. The rearrangement uses TRBV9 and TRBJ2-3; perhaps TRBD2 as D (5 bases). The V end lost 4 bases, the J end lost 2 bases, and 14 bases lay between the germline ends. The CDR3 runs 15 residues. CDR1 and CDR2 (germline): SGDLS, YYNGEE.

This clonotype was counted a single time. The V gene is TRBV30, the J gene TRBJ2-1; a weak D match, TRBD1 (6 bases). The CDR3 has 14 residues. CDR1 and CDR2 from the germline V gene are GTSNPN and SVGIG (reference sequence). The ends were cut back, 3 bases at V and 4 bases at J, with 13 bases in the middle. The CDR3 is CAWRWQGPYNEQFF. CDR3 bases: TGTGCCTGGAGATGGCAGGGGCCTTACAATGAGCAGTTCTTC.

Only a few counts were recorded for this clonotype. The rearrangement links TRBV9 to TRBJ2-1; TRBD2 aligns across 11 bases. The CDR3 totals 18 residues. Trimming took 3 bases from V and 8 from J; bases not matched to a gene: 16. The germline V gene has CDR1 SGDLS and CDR2 YYNGEE. The CDR3 DNA reads TGTGCCAGCAGCGCACTCCTACCTAGCGGGGGGCCCCACGATGAGCAGTTCTTC. Translation gives CASSALLPSGGPHDEQFF.

This sequence joins TRBV13 and TRBJ1-1, with D perhaps TRBD1 (5 bases). This CDR3 is built from 17 residues. Looked up from germline, CDR1 is PRHDT and CDR2 is FYEKMQ (reference sequence). V lost 6 bases to trimming and J lost 14 bases, with 34 bases between them. For the CDR3, the DNA is TGTGCCAGCAGACTCATACTGGAGGTCCCGCAGTTCGGGTGGGGCTTCTTT. Translation gives CASRLILEVPQFGWGFF.

The chain carries TRBV5-1 and TRBJ2-5, with no clear D. The CDR3 is made up of 17 amino acids. V was pared by 1 base and J by 5 bases, with 21 bases between. Germline CDR1 SGHRS, CDR2 YFSETQ. The CDR3 DNA follows: TGCGCCAGCAGCTTGTTCTGGAGAGACCCGACCCCGGAGACCCAGTACTTC. It translates to CASSLFWRDPTPETQYF.

The chain combines TRBV5-1 with TRBJ2-2; TRBD1 is a possible D gene (5 bases). The CDR3 contains 14 residues. V lost 0 bases to trimming and J lost 8 bases, with 11 bases between them. Germline-derived CDR1 and CDR2 are SGHRS and YFSETQ. The CDR3 is CASSLVGGAGELFF. The CDR3 DNA sequence: TGCGCCAGCAGCTTGGTCGGTGGGGCTGGGGAGCTGTTTTTT.

The CDR3 bases are TGTGCCAGCAGCTTATATTGGGAACACCCGGGGGAGACCCAGTACTTC. Translating it yields CASSLYWEHPGETQYF. The gene calls are TRBV7-9 and TRBJ2-5, with D possibly matching TRBD2 (5 bases). Germline V CDR1 and CDR2: SEHNR, FQNEAQ (reference sequence). The CDR3 runs to 16 residues. The V gene lost 2 bases and the J gene lost 5 bases, with 18 bases spanning the gap.

This chain joins TRBV11-2 and TRBJ2-3, with 13 nucleotides matching TRBD2. Germline CDR1 is SGHAT and CDR2 is FQNNGV. With V trimmed by 5 bases and J by 7 bases, 6 bases remained unmatched. This CDR3 has 15 residues. The CDR3 DNA reads as TGTGCCAGCAGCCTACTAGCGGGGGGGCCCTATACGCAGTATTTT. Translating it yields CASSLLAGGPYTQYF. The full variable domain, its missing parts supplied by reference TRBV11-2 and TRBJ2-3, is EAGVAQSPRYKIIEKRQSVAFWCNPISGHATLYWYQQILGQGPKLLIQFQNNGVVDDSQLPKDRFSAERLKGVDSTLKIQPAKLEDSAVYLCASSLLAGGPYTQYFGPGTRLTVL.

This clonotype was detected once. This chain joins TRBV18 and TRBJ2-7, with D possibly being TRBD2 (6 bases). This CDR3 comprises 14 residues. The V gene lost 1 base and the J gene lost 4 bases, with 11 bases spanning the gap. Germline-derived CDR1 and CDR2 are KGHSH and LQKENI. The CDR3 region has the DNA TGTGCCAGCTCACCACTGCGGGAATGGTACGAGCAGTACTTC. Translated: CASSPLREWYEQYF.

The V and J genes are TRBV28 and TRBJ2-7, with a tentative D call TRBD2 (7 bases). Trimming removed 0 bases from V and 3 bases from J, with 15 bases in between. CDR1 is MDHEN and CDR2 is SYDVKM in the germline V gene. CDR3 length equals 16 residues. As DNA, the CDR3 is TGTGCCAGCAGTTTATGGGGGGGCGGGAGCATCTACGAGCAGTACTTC. This sequence encodes CASSLWGGGSIYEQYF.

This clonotype has only one observation. This chain connects TRBV5-5 to TRBJ2-1; 8 positions agree with TRBD2. This CDR3 is built from 17 residues. V lost 1 base, J lost 0 bases, and 6 bases stayed unmatched. CDR1 SGHKS and CDR2 YYEKEE come from the germline V gene (reference sequence). This CDR3 is CASSLLVAGYSYNEQFF. In nucleotides, the CDR3 is TGTGCCAGCAGCTTGTTGGTAGCGGGGTACTCCTACAATGAGCAGTTCTTC. Complete variable domain (other parts from reference TRBV5-5 and TRBJ2-1): DAGVTQSPTHLIKTRGQQVTLRCSPISGHKSVSWYQQVLGQGPQFIFQYYEKEERGRGNFPDRFSARQFPNYSSELNVNALLLGDSALYLCASSLLVAGYSYNEQFFGPGTRLTVL.

This clonotype was found many times. The CDR3 sequence: CASRGLGEQFF. In DNA, the CDR3 is TGTGCCAGCAGGGGGTTAGGTGAGCAGTTCTTC. This chain connects TRBV25-1 to TRBJ2-1, with no clear D. CDR1 MGHDK and CDR2 SYGVNS come from the germline V gene. The CDR3 extends over 11 amino acids. Trimming shortened V by 6 bases and J by 9 bases, and 9 bases separated the two germline ends.

The CDR3 DNA reads TGTGCCAGCAGTTTCTCCCTACCGCCGCACGACACAGATACGCAGTATTTT. Encoded protein: CASSFSLPPHDTDTQYF. The rearrangement links TRBV2 to TRBJ2-3; D uncertain. V shed 5 bases and J shed 2 bases, with 20 bases lying between them. CDR1 and CDR2 (germline): SNHLY, FYNNEI. The CDR3 contains 17 residues.

CDR3 in DNA: TGTGCCAGCCGACAGGGGGCCTGGAATGAGCAGTTCTTC. This encodes CASRQGAWNEQFF. This chain joins TRBV7-9 and TRBJ2-1; 10 nucleotides agree with TRBD1. V was clipped by 8 bases and J by 7 bases; unmatched bases: 5. The CDR3 has 13 residues. The germline V gene encodes CDR1 SEHNR and CDR2 FQNEAQ (reference sequence).

This clonotype was counted between two and nine times. The V call is TRBV5-6, the J call TRBJ2-3; TRBD1 agrees at 7 bases. V lost 3 bases, J lost 0 bases, and 4 bases stayed unmatched. The germline gives CDR1 SGHDT, CDR2 YYEEEE. The CDR3 covers 15 residues. The CDR3 is CASSWGQLSTDTQYF. The CDR3 bases are TGTGCCAGCAGCTGGGGACAGCTAAGCACAGATACGCAGTATTTT.